This TCR beta chain was captured by sequencing in a study of cytomegalovirus exposure and HLA in healthy donors. V was cut by 7 bases and J by 3 bases, with 12 bases left in between. This CDR3 region has 14 residues. The germline gives CDR1 LNHDA, CDR2 SQIVND (reference sequence). TCRdb's copy holds only in-frame clones and misses some; the assay was immunoSEQ multiplex PCR. The sample lists 150,000 to 200,000 clones, more than 70% occurring once. This receptor was obtained from a man aged 18 to 30 in good health and CMV-seronegative. The J gene is TRBJ2-2, the V gene TRBV19; tentative D call: TRBD2 (5 bases). The sequencing sample was made of PBMCs. The CDR3, as DNA: TGTGCCAGTAAGGGAGATGAGGACACCGGGGAGCTGTTTTTT. This encodes CASKGDEDTGELFF.